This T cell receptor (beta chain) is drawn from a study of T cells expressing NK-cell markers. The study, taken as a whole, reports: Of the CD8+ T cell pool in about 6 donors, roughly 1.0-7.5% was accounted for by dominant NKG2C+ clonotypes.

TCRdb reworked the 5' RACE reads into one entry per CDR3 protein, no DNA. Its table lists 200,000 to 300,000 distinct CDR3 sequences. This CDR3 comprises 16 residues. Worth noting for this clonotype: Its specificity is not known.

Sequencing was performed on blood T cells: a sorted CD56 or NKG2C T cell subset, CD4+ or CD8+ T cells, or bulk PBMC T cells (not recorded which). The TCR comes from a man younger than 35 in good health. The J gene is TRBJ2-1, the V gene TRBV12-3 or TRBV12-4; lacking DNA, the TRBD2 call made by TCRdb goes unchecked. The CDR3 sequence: CASSLASGRLYNEQFF.